This T cell receptor (beta chain) is drawn from a study of OX40 agonist ivuxolimab in advanced cancers. For the study in its entirety: Ivuxolimab, which targeted the costimulatory receptor OX40 (CD134), was an agonistic, fully human IgG2 monoclonal antibody. Intravenous ivuxolimab was administered to patients every 2 weeks at six dose levels: 0.01, 0.1, 0.3, 1.5, 3 and 10 mg/kg. Among the approximately 54 dose-escalation patients, about 20 had hepatocellular carcinoma, roughly 15 melanoma, 9 renal cell carcinoma and 9 head and neck cancer. In the dose-escalation cohort, approximately 82% of patients were male, and the mean age was 60 years with a range of about 23 to 79. Patients were allowed to have had prior anti-PD-1, anti-PD-L1 or anti-CTLA-4 therapy, and approximately 40% of the dose-escalation patients had previously received checkpoint inhibitors. Partial responses occurred in three dose-escalation patients, of whom one had hepatocellular carcinoma and two had cutaneous melanoma. The purpose of peripheral TCRbeta sequencing was to test whether ivuxolimab changed TCR sequence diversity and led to clonal T-cell expansion. The paper covers the monotherapy dose-escalation part of the phase I ivuxolimab trial, which included N of about 50 patients. On the study overall, not on this receptor specifically: After ivuxolimab, CD8+ T cells had more expanded clones than CD4+ T cells on average. In partial responders in the 0.1-3.0 mg/kg groups, normalized peripheral clonal expansion was found to be among the lowest, especially among CD8+ T cells. Low levels of normalized T-cell clonal expansion were also seen in some nonresponding patients. Antigen specificity was not determined for the clonally expanded peripheral T cells. At doses from 0.1 to 3.0 mg/kg, clonal expansion was seen in both CD4+ and CD8+ blood T cells between baseline and week 6.

As to this clone: Its target antigen remains unknown. No per-base quality is available; no much larger clone lies one base away.

The V and J ends are trimmed by 11 bases and 9 bases, leaving 16 bases between them. From the cysteine up to the phenylalanine, the CDR3 has a length of 12 residues. Kept here is only the CDR3 DNA, which spans 36 bases and is read in frame from base 1. CDR1 and CDR2 are read off the germline V gene (reference sequence) as MNHEY and SMNVEV. Genomic DNA was isolated from the sorted cells so that the TCRbeta CDR3 region could be sequenced. TCRbeta CDR3 regions were sequenced using the immunoSEQ Assay. TCRdb obtained this table from immuneACCESS and retained in-frame rearrangements with V and J assigned. These tables miss some clones; where compared with another copy, unresolved V genes account for less than half of the shortfall, and the remainder is unexplained. The sample contains over 30,000 clones, 65% to 75% of them found a single time. The ten largest clones represent roughly a fifth of the sample.

The trial excluded patients who had a history of autoimmune disease or who were on systemic immunosuppression. Peripheral blood for TCR sequencing was drawn from every dose cohort at baseline, at cycle 4 day 1 and at cycle 7 day 1. Samples were obtained from an open-label, multicenter, first-in-human phase I dose-escalation trial of ivuxolimab. Adults with locally advanced or metastatic melanoma, renal cell, hepatocellular, or head and neck squamous cell carcinoma were enrolled in the trial. Before TCR sequencing, CD4+ T cells and CD8+ T cells were sorted from peripheral blood as separate populations.

The chain is assembled from TRBV27 and TRBJ1-4, and TRBD1 may be the D gene, going by 5 matching bases. This clonotype was obtained from an adult with an advanced solid tumor such as melanoma, head and neck, liver or kidney cancer. Sequencing was performed on CD4+ or CD8+ T cells sorted from blood, taken in a trial of the OX40 agonist ivuxolimab. The CDR3 region has the sequence CARGLVGKKLFF. The DNA sequence is given as TGTGCCCGGGGCCTAGTGGGGAAAAAACTGTTTTTT.